This TCR beta chain was found in a study of T cell changes during pregnancy in multiple sclerosis. This CDR3 contains 14 residues. CDR1 is MNHEY, CDR2 SVGAGI, per germline. V was pared by 7 bases and J by 3 bases, with 15 bases between. This table comes from immunoSEQ multiplex PCR, and its TCRdb copy is limited to in-frame clones, with some not included. The sample records some 80,000 clones, around 92% being singletons. This clone has only one observation. Material: peripheral blood, obtained before pregnancy. This chain links TRBV6-5 with TRBJ2-5; TRBD2 is a possible D gene (7 bases). This receptor was identified in a female donor with multiple sclerosis, enrolled in a pregnancy study. Here the CDR3 DNA reads TGTGCCAGCAACAAAGGGGGGGTGGAAGAGACCCAGTACTTC. Its protein product is CASNKGGVEETQYF.